The 30 T cell receptor beta chains presented below share a single source sample, sequenced in a study of response to subunit inactivated influenza vaccine. One entry per CDR3 protein results from TCRdb running MiXCR on the RT-PCR reads. Found here are about 500,000 distinct CDR3 sequences, approximately 15% of them singletons; the top ten hold less than 4%. Sequenced here: CD4+ T cells sorted from PBMCs, sampled approximately 25 months after vaccination. The receptors originated from a man aged 50-75 years who received an inactivated influenza vaccine.

This chain uses TRBV29-1 with TRBJ2-1; a weak D match, TRBD2 (5 bases). V lost 3 bases and J lost 1, with 13 bases in between. Germline loops: CDR1 SQVTM, CDR2 ANQGSEA. This CDR3 is 15 amino acids long. CDR3 protein: CSVDSGSISYNEQFF. DNA of the CDR3: TGCAGCGTTGATTCGGGGAGTATATCCTACAATGAGCAGTTCTTC.

This clonotype turned up a few times. The chain uses TRBV4-2 and TRBJ2-1; tentatively, D is TRBD2 (5 bases). CDR3 length: 13 residues. Trimming pared 0 bases from V and 10 bases from J, leaving 10 bases between. Per the germline V gene, CDR1 is LGHNA and CDR2 is YNFKEQ. CDR3 DNA sequence: TGTGCCAGCAGCCAAGATACGGGGTACGAGCAGTTCTTC. Translating it yields CASSQDTGYEQFF.

The rearrangement uses TRBV11-2 and TRBJ2-1; D unresolved. Trimming cost V 3 bases and J 9 bases, with 6 bases left between them. The CDR3 loop spans 11 amino acids. Germline V CDR1 and CDR2: SGHAT, FQNNGV. The CDR3 here is CASSFIGEQFF. For the CDR3, the DNA is TGTGCCAGCAGCTTTATCGGTGAGCAGTTCTTC.

This clonotype was counted many times. The V call is TRBV9, the J call TRBJ2-7; D is perhaps TRBD2 (5 bases). This CDR3 has 14 amino acids. The V end was cut by 0 bases, the J end by 4 bases, with 11 bases between. Germline CDR1 reads SGDLS; CDR2 reads YYNGEE. CDR3 residues: CASSVDGSLYEQYF. The CDR3 coding sequence is TGTGCCAGCAGCGTAGATGGGAGTTTATACGAGCAGTACTTC.

The chain has TRBV24-1 and TRBJ2-7, with 7 bases identical to TRBD2. J gave up 7 bases and V 5 bases, and 1 base lay outside the gene matches. The CDR3 totals 11 residues. The germline CDR1 and CDR2 sequences are KGHDR and SFDVKD. The CDR3 here is CATSGGGEQYF. CDR3 coding DNA: TGTGCCACCAGTGGGGGGGGAGAGCAGTACTTC.

This rearrangement joins TRBV6-1 to TRBJ1-5; 10 nucleotides agree with TRBD1. CDR3 size: 16 residues. Germline loops: CDR1 MNHNS, CDR2 SASEGT. V trimming: 5 bases; J trimming: 3 bases; junction bases outside the gene matches: 7. The DNA for the CDR3 is TGTGCCAGCAGTCCGCGGGACAGGGGCTACAATCAGCCCCAGCATTTT. Its protein product is CASSPRDRGYNQPQHF.

This clonotype was seen at least ten times. V gene TRBV29-1 combines with J gene TRBJ1-4; D is undetermined. The germline gives CDR1 SQVTM, CDR2 ANQGSEA. The CDR3 is made up of 14 amino acids. Trimming cost V 8 bases and J 3 bases, with 16 bases left between them. The CDR3 coding sequence is TGCAGCTATACCACCCCTATTGCTAATGAAAAACTGTTTTTT. This codes for CSYTTPIANEKLFF. Full variable domain (outside the CDR3, taken from reference TRBV29-1 and TRBJ1-4): SAVISQKPSRDICQRGTSLTIQCQVDSQVTMMFWYRQQPGQSLTLIATANQGSEATYESGFVIDKFPISRPNLTFSTLTVSNMSPEDSSIYLCSYTTPIANEKLFFGSGTQLSVL.

This clonotype was seen repeatedly, ten times or more. The chain uses TRBV6-1 and TRBJ1-5; possibly TRBD1 for D (6 bases). This CDR3 contains 13 residues. The germline V gene has CDR1 MNHNS and CDR2 SASEGT. V lost 6 bases and J lost 4, with 10 bases in between. CDR3 DNA: TGTGCCAGCAGCGGACAGCAAAATCAGCCCCAGCATTTT. Its translation is CASSGQQNQPQHF.

A few counts support this clonotype. The chain links TRBV18 to TRBJ1-1; D remains ambiguous. The germline CDR1 and CDR2 sequences are KGHSH and LQKENI. The CDR3 loop spans 14 amino acids. V gave up 0 bases and J gave up 5 bases, with 10 bases separating them. In DNA, the CDR3 is TGTGCCAGCTCACCACCAATACGTTGGACTGAAGCTTTCTTT. Translated, it gives CASSPPIRWTEAFF.

In its sample, this clonotype was seen many times. The V and J genes are TRBV10-3 and TRBJ2-4; D gene unclear. Trimming removed 5 bases at V and 0 bases at J, with 11 bases between. In germline, CDR1 is ENHRY, CDR2 SYGVKD. The CDR3 extends over 15 amino acids. CDR3: CAISSSVIAKNIQYF. CDR3 in DNA: TGTGCCATCAGTAGCTCGGTGATAGCCAAAAACATTCAGTACTTC.

This clonotype was detected only a few times. The chain employs TRBV20-1 and TRBJ2-7; D possibly corresponds to TRBD1 (5 bases). The CDR3 loop spans 14 amino acids. Germline V gene sequence: CDR1 DFQATT, CDR2 SNEGSKA (reference sequence). Trimming removed 7 bases at V and 2 bases at J, with 18 bases between. The CDR3 nucleotides read TGCAGTGTGACGGACATACAGAAAGCCTACGAGCAGTACTTC. Encoded protein: CSVTDIQKAYEQYF.

This clonotype has a single count. The chain employs TRBV20-1 and TRBJ2-7, with 8 nucleotides matching TRBD1. V lost 1 base and J lost 2; bases outside the gene matches: 10. The CDR3 spans 16 residues. Per the germline V gene, CDR1 is DFQATT and CDR2 is SNEGSKA (reference sequence). The CDR3 sequence: CSARGARGQEAYEQYF. CDR3 DNA sequence: TGCAGTGCTAGAGGGGCGCGGGGACAGGAGGCCTACGAGCAGTACTTC.

This sequence joins TRBV5-6 and TRBJ2-3; 7 bases are a match to TRBD2. Germline V lookup: CDR1 SGHDT, CDR2 YYEEEE. This CDR3 is built from 16 residues. V lost 1 base and J lost 1; bases outside the gene matches: 6. CDR3 in amino acids: CASSLPGGGGTDTQYF. The CDR3, as DNA: TGTGCCAGCAGCTTGCCCGGCGGGGGAGGCACAGATACGCAGTATTTT.

The V and J genes are TRBV24-1 and TRBJ2-7, with D tentatively TRBD1 (6 bases). Germline lookup yields CDR1 KGHDR and CDR2 SFDVKD. V was clipped by 6 bases and J by 6 bases, with 8 bases between them. The CDR3 has 11 amino acids. The CDR3 loop is CATSQGFEQYF. The CDR3 nucleotides are TGTGCCACCAGTCAGGGGTTCGAGCAGTACTTC.

The chain employs TRBV6-1 and TRBJ2-2; 8 bases agree with TRBD1. Germline V gene lookup returns CDR1 MNHNS and CDR2 SASEGT. The V segment lost 5 bases and the J segment 4 bases; nucleotides outside the gene matches: 6. This CDR3 has 15 amino acids. DNA of the CDR3: TGTGCCAGCAGTACCAGGACAGGGACCACCGGGGAGCTGTTTTTT. This encodes CASSTRTGTTGELFF.

This clonotype was found a few times. The J gene is TRBJ1-5, the V gene TRBV4-1; weak D call: TRBD1 (6 bases). The CDR3 contains 16 residues. Between the trimmed V and J ends, which lost 0 bases and 5 bases, there was a span of 14 bases. Germline CDR1 is MGHRA and CDR2 is YSYEKL. CDR3 residues: CASSQEGNRVDQPQHF. The CDR3 bases are TGCGCCAGCAGCCAAGAAGGTAACAGGGTCGATCAGCCCCAGCATTTT.

This chain joins TRBV5-1 and TRBJ2-5, with 9 bases identical to TRBD2. V shed 4 bases, J shed 2 bases, and the junction held 6 bases outside the gene matches. The germline gives CDR1 SGHRS, CDR2 YFSETQ. The CDR3 runs to 15 residues. The CDR3 region has the DNA TGCGCCAGCAGCAGGCTTAGCGGGGGTCAAGAGACCCAGTACTTC. It translates to CASSRLSGGQETQYF. The full variable domain, with the rest looked up from reference TRBV5-1 and TRBJ2-5, is KAGVTQTPRYLIKTRGQQVTLSCSPISGHRSVSWYQQTPGQGLQFLFEYFSETQRNKGNFPGRFSGRQFSNSRSEMNVSTLELGDSALYLCASSRLSGGQETQYFGPGTRLLVL.

This clonotype occurred many times. The gene calls are TRBV5-1 and TRBJ1-3; no definite D call. This CDR3 is built from 15 residues. Germline CDR1 is SGHRS and CDR2 is YFSETQ. Trimming cost V 1 base and J 4 bases, with 12 bases left between them. CDR3: CASSLSANLGNTIYF. CDR3 sequence (DNA): TGCGCCAGCAGCTTGTCGGCCAATCTCGGAAACACCATATATTTT. Complete variable domain (other parts from reference TRBV5-1 and TRBJ1-3): KAGVTQTPRYLIKTRGQQVTLSCSPISGHRSVSWYQQTPGQGLQFLFEYFSETQRNKGNFPGRFSGRQFSNSRSEMNVSTLELGDSALYLCASSLSANLGNTIYFGEGSWLTVV.

The sample holds many counts of this clonotype. The chain links TRBV7-2 to TRBJ2-1; 7 bases are shared with TRBD2. Germline V gene sequence: CDR1 SGHTA, CDR2 FQGNSA. The ends lost 6 bases at V and 7 bases at J; junction bases unmatched: 9. This CDR3 is 14 amino acids long. CDR3 sequence (DNA): TGTGCCAGCAGAGAAAGCGGGATTTATAATGAGCAGTTCTTC. Amino acid sequence: CASRESGIYNEQFF.

This clonotype was detected a few times. The chain is built from TRBV12-3 or TRBV12-4 and TRBJ1-2, with D possibly matching TRBD1 (5 bases). V dropped 6 bases and J dropped 0 bases, with 8 bases sitting between them. CDR3 length: 13 amino acids. The chain's CDR3 is CASRRQSNYGYTF. The DNA of the CDR3 is TGTGCCAGCAGGCGACAGTCTAACTATGGCTACACCTTC.

The V gene is TRBV4-3, the J gene TRBJ2-2; TRBD2 is a possible D gene (5 bases). The CDR3 totals 15 residues. Between the trimmed V and J ends, which lost 0 bases and 5 bases, there was a span of 10 bases. Germline-derived CDR1 and CDR2 are LGHNA and YSLEER. CDR3 sequence: CASSQDMGATGELFF. The CDR3 DNA sequence: TGCGCCAGCAGCCAAGATATGGGAGCTACCGGGGAGCTGTTTTTT.

This clonotype has only a few counts. The chain uses TRBV10-3 and TRBJ2-1; TRBD2 is a possible D gene (6 bases). CDR1 ENHRY and CDR2 SYGVKD come from the germline V gene. The CDR3 is 14 amino acids. Trimming left V 4 bases short and J 6 bases short, with 13 bases between. The CDR3 bases are TGTGCCATCAGTGTGGGCGGGACCAGCAATGAGCAGTTCTTC. It specifies CAISVGGTSNEQFF.

To note about this clonotype: An end of the junction differs from the germline gene, which may be a read error. This chain uses TRBV27 with TRBJ2-6; the D gene could be TRBD1 or TRBD2 (7 bases each). The CDR3 length is 19 residues. Germline values: CDR1 MNHEY, CDR2 SMNVEV (reference sequence). The CDR3 sequence is CASSRKGARGGTGANALTF. CDR3 nucleotide sequence: TGTGCCAGCAGTAGGAAAGGGGCCAGGGGGGGAACTGGGGCCAACGCCCTGACTTTC. Based on the CDR3 plus reference TRBV27 and TRBJ2-6, the full variable domain is EAQVTQNPRYLITVTGKKLTVTCSQNMNHEYMSWYRQDPGLGLRQIYYSMNVEVTDKGDVPEGYKVSRKEKRNFPLILESPSPNQTSLYFCASSRKGARGGTGANALTFGAGSRLTVL.

A word on this clonotype: This CDR3 is missing its conserved last phenylalanine or tryptophan, likely due to a read error. The chain uses TRBV3-1 and TRBJ2-5; 7 nucleotides agree with TRBD2. The germline V gene has CDR1 LGHDT and CDR2 YNNKEL (reference sequence). V lost 1 base to trimming and J lost 5 bases; unmatched junction nucleotides: 7. The CDR3 is 15 residues long. This CDR3 reads CASSQGSREWETQYL. The DNA of the CDR3 is TGTGCCAGCAGCCAAGGTTCGCGGGAGTGGGAGACCCAGTACCTC.

This clonotype was seen many times. The chain joins TRBV12-3 or TRBV12-4 to TRBJ2-3; D is tentatively TRBD1 or TRBD2 (6 bases each). The V end was cut by 3 bases, the J end by 0 bases, with 13 bases between. The length of the CDR3 is 16 residues. CDR3 region: CASSFGWGASTDTQYF. CDR3 in DNA: TGTGCCAGCAGTTTCGGGTGGGGGGCTAGCACAGATACGCAGTATTTT.

The CDR3 is CASSSPGTRFLFF. The CDR3 coding sequence is TGTGCCAGCAGCTCGCCCGGGACTAGATTTCTGTTCTTC. The J gene is TRBJ2-1, the V gene TRBV7-2; TRBD2 aligns across 8 bases. CDR3 length equals 13 residues. V gave up 4 bases and J gave up 15 bases; unmatched junction bases: 11. Per germline, CDR1 SGHTA and CDR2 FQGNSA.

This clonotype appeared a few times. The gene calls are TRBV10-3 and TRBJ2-3, with D perhaps matching TRBD2 (6 bases). The germline V gene has CDR1 ENHRY and CDR2 SYGVKD. Trimming cost V 3 bases and J 2 bases, with 9 bases left between them. This CDR3 is built from 14 residues. CDR3 residues: CAISDRRVTDTQYF. DNA for the CDR3: TGTGCCATCAGTGACAGGAGGGTCACAGATACGCAGTATTTT.

This clonotype has a handful of counts. The chain employs TRBV12-3 or TRBV12-4 and TRBJ2-2; no clear D gene. The V end was cut by 3 bases, the J end by 3 bases, with 8 bases between. The CDR3 consists of 14 residues. The CDR3 spells CASSFIRDTGELFF. In DNA, the CDR3 is TGTGCCAGCAGTTTTATTCGGGACACCGGGGAGCTGTTTTTT.

This chain connects TRBV20-1 to TRBJ2-5; TRBD2 might be the D (5 bases). V shed 6 bases and J shed 7 bases, with 15 bases lying between them. Looked up from germline, CDR1 is DFQATT and CDR2 is SNEGSKA (reference sequence). The CDR3 sequence is 12 residues long. CDR3 sequence: CSARERPGTQYF. The CDR3 DNA sequence: TGCAGTGCAAGGGAGCGCCCGGGGACCCAGTACTTC.

This clonotype was counted at least ten times. The CDR3 loop is CASSFAGTTDTQYF. As DNA, the CDR3 is TGTGCCAGCAGCTTTGCTGGTACCACAGATACGCAGTATTTT. This chain links TRBV7-3 with TRBJ2-3; no reliable D call. Trimming pared 3 bases from V and 2 bases from J, leaving 9 bases between. Germline V gene lookup returns CDR1 SGHTA and CDR2 FQGTGA. This CDR3 is built from 14 residues.